This TCR beta chain was identified during a study of T cell changes during pregnancy in multiple sclerosis. Libraries were prepared by immunoSEQ multiplex PCR; TCRdb keeps only in-frame clonotypes and omits some of them. The repertoire includes under 110,000 clones, around 93% of them detected once, and 1.6% sits in the top ten. This material consisted of peripheral blood, taken after pregnancy. The receptor's source is a female donor with multiple sclerosis, enrolled in a pregnancy study.

The CDR3 sequence: CASSVESGPPDEQYF. The DNA for the CDR3 is TGTGCCAGCAGCGTAGAATCAGGTCCCCCGGACGAGCAGTACTTC. The V and J genes are TRBV9 and TRBJ2-7; the D is unclear. Germline CDR1 and CDR2: SGDLS and YYNGEE. This CDR3 has 15 amino acids. V was cut by 0 bases and J by 5 bases, with 15 bases left in between.